This TCR beta chain was captured by sequencing in a study of tumor-infiltrating lymphocytes in localized non-small cell lung cancer. Looking at the study overall: Several tumor histologies, both smoking statuses, and some post-neoadjuvant chemotherapy samples were included. Study-level points and caveats: Not all patients were TCR sequenced, owing to tissue quantity.

Worth noting for this clone: The antigen remains undetermined.

TCRdb keeps only in-frame clones here, not all; method: immunoSEQ multiplex PCR. The data show about 12,000 clones, with 85% to 90% seen just once and roughly 8.9% held by the top ten. V gave up 5 bases and J gave up 4 bases; unmatched junction bases: 9. The CDR3 has 16 residues. CDR1 KGHSH and CDR2 LQKENI come from the germline V gene. The source material was lung tumor tissue. This clonotype was sampled from a human donor with non-small cell lung cancer. V is TRBV18 and J is TRBJ2-1; TRBD1 agrees at 9 bases. CDR3 DNA: TGTGCCAGCTCAACTACCGGGACAGGGTTTTACAATGAGCAGTTCTTC. The encoded protein is CASSTTGTGFYNEQFF.